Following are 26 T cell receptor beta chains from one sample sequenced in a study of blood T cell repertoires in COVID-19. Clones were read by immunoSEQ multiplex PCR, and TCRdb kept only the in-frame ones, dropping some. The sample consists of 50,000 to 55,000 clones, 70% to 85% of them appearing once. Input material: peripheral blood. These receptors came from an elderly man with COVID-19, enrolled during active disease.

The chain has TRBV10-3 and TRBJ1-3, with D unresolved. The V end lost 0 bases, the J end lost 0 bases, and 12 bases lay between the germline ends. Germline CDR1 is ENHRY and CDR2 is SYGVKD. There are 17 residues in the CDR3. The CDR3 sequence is CAISESDPGISGNTIYF. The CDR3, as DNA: TGTGCCATCAGTGAGTCCGACCCAGGCATCTCTGGAAACACCATATATTTT.

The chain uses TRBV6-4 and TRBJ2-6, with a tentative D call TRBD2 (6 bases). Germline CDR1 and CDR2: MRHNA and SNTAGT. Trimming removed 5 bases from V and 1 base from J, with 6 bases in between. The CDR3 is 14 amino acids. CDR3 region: CASSSGSGANVLTF. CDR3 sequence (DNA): TGTGCCAGCAGTAGCGGGTCTGGGGCCAACGTCCTGACTTTC.

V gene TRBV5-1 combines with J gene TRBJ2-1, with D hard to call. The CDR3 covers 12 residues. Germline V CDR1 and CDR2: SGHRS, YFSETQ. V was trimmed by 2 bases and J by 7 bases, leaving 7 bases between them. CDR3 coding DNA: TGCGCCAGCAGCTTCCCCTCGAATGAGCAGTTCTTC. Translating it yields CASSFPSNEQFF.

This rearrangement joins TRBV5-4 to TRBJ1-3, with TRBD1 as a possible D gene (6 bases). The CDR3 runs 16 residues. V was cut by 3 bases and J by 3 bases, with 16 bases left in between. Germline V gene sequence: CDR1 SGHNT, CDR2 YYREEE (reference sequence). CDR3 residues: CASSSSQGFSGNTIYF. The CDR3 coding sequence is TGTGCCAGCAGCTCATCACAGGGCTTTAGTGGAAACACCATATATTTT.

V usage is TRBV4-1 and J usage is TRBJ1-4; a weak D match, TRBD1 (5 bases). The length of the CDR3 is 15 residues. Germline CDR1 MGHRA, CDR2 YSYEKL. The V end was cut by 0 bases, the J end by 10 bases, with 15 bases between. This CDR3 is CASSQDRAETGKLFF. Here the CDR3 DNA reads TGCGCCAGCAGCCAAGATCGGGCGGAAACAGGAAAACTGTTTTTT.

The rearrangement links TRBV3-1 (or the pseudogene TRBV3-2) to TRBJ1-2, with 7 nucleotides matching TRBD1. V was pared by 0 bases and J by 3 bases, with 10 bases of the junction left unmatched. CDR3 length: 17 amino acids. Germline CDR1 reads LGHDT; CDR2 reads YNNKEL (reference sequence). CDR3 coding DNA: TGTGCCAGCAGCCAAGATTGGAGAACAGGGGTGGACTATGGCTACACCTTC. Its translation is CASSQDWRTGVDYGYTF.

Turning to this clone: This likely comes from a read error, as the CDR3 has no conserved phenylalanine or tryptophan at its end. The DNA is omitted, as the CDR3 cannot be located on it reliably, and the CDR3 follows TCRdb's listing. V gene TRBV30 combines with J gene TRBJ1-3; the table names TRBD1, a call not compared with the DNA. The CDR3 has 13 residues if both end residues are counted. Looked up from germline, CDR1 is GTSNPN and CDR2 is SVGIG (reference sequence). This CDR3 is CAWSWGTGATTVL.

The CDR3 DNA sequence: TGCGCCAGCGGGAACATCCCCCAGCGGACAGGGGGAAACACTGAAGCTTTCTTT. Translated, it gives CASGNIPQRTGGNTEAFF. The chain joins TRBV23-1 to TRBJ1-1, with TRBD1 identical over 10 bases. TRBV23-1 belongs to the ORF category, with a function that is uncertain. The V segment lost 8 bases and the J segment 2 bases; nucleotides outside the gene matches: 17. The CDR3 is 18 amino acids.

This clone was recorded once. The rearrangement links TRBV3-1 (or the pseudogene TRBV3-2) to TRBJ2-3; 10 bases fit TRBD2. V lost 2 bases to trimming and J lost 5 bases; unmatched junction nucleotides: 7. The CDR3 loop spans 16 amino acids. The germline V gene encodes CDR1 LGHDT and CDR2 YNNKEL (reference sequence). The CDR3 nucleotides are TGTGCCAGCAGCCAATGGCTAGCGGGAGAGGGAGATACGCAGTATTTT. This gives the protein CASSQWLAGEGDTQYF.

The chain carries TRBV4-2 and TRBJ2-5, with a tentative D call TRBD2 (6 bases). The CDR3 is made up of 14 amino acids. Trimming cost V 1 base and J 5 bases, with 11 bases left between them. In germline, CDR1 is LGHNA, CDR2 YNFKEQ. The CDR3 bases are TGTGCCAGCAGCCAAGCCCCTAGCGAGGAGACCCAGTACTTC. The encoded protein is CASSQAPSEETQYF.

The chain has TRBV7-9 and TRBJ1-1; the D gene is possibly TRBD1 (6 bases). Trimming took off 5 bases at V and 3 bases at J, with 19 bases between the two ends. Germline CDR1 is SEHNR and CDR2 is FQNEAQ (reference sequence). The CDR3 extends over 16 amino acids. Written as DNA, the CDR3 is TGTGCCAGCAGCCTCTACAGGGTAGAGGGGGACACTGAAGCTTTCTTT. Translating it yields CASSLYRVEGDTEAFF.

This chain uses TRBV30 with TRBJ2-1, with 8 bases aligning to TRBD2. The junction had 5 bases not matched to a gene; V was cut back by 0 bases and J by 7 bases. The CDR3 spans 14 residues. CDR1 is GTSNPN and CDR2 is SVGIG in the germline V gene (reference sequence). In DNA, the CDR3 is TGTGCCTGGAGTGTACTCCCGGGAGGGAATGAGCAGTTCTTC. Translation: CAWSVLPGGNEQFF. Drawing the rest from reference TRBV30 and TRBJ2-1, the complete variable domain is SQTIHQWPATLVQPVGSPLSLECTVEGTSNPNLYWYRQAAGRGLQLLFYSVGIGQISSEVPQNLSASRPQDRQFILSSKKLLLSDSGFYLCAWSVLPGGNEQFFGPGTRLTVL.

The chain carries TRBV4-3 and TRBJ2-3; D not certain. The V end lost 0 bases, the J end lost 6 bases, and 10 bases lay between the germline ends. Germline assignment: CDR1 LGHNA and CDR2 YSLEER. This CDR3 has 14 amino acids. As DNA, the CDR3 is TGCGCCAGCAGCCAAGAAGCCCTCCGGGATACGCAGTATTTT. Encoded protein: CASSQEALRDTQYF.

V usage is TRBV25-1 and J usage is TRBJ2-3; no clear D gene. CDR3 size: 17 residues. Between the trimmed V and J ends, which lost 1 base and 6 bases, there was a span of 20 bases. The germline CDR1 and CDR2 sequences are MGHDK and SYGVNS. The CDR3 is CASSESSLESGWDTQYF. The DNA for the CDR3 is TGTGCCAGCAGTGAATCCTCTCTAGAGTCGGGTTGGGATACGCAGTATTTT.

Here the CDR3 reads CASSLTDYEQFF. The CDR3 nucleotides are TGCGCCAGCAGCTTGACTGATTATGAGCAGTTCTTC. The chain joins TRBV5-1 to TRBJ2-1; D uncertain. Germline V gene lookup returns CDR1 SGHRS and CDR2 YFSETQ. V lost 1 base, J lost 8 bases, and 7 bases lay in between. This CDR3 has 12 amino acids.

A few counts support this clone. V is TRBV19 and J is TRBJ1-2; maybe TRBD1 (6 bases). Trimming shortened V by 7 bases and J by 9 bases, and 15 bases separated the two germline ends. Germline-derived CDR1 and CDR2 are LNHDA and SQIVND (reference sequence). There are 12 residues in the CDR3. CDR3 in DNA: TGTGCCAGTATTACAGGGTCTCCTAGCTACACCTTC. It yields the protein CASITGSPSYTF.

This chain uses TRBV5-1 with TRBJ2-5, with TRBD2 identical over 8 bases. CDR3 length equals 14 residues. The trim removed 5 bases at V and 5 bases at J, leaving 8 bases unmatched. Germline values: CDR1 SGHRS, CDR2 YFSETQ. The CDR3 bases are TGCGCCAGCAGAGAGGTAGCGGGGATGGAGACCCAGTACTTC. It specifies CASREVAGMETQYF.

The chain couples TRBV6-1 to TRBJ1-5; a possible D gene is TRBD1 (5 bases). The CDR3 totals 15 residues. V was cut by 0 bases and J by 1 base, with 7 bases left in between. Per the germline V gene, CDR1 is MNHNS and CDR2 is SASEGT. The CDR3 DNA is TGTGCCAGCAGTGAAGCGGGGGGGAGCAATCAGCCCCAGCATTTT. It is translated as CASSEAGGSNQPQHF.

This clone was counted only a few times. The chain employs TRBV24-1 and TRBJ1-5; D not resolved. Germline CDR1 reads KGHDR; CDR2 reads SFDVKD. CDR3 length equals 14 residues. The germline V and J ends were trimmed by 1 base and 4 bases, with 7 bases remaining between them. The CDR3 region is CATSDLEENQPQHF. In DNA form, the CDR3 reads TGTGCCACCAGTGATTTAGAGGAAAATCAGCCCCAGCATTTT.

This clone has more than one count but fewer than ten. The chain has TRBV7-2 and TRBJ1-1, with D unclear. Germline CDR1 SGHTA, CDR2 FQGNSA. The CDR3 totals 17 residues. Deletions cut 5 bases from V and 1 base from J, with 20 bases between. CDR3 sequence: CASSVGPWRSGNTEAFF. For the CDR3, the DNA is TGTGCCAGCAGCGTCGGCCCCTGGAGGTCTGGGAACACTGAAGCTTTCTTT.

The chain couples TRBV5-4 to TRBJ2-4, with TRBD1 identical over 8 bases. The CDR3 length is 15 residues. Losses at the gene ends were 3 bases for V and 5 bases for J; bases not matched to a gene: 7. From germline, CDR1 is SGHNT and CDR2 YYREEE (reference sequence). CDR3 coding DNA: TGTGCCAGCAGCTCTTCGGACAGGGCCGAAAACATTCAGTACTTC. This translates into CASSSSDRAENIQYF.

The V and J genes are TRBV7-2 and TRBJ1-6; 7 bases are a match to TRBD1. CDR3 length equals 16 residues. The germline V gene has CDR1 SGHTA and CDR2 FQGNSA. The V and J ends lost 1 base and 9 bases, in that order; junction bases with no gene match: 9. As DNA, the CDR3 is TGTGCCAGCAGCTTAGTTGGAGGGGGCGATGGTTCACCCCTCCACTTT. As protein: CASSLVGGGDGSPLHF.

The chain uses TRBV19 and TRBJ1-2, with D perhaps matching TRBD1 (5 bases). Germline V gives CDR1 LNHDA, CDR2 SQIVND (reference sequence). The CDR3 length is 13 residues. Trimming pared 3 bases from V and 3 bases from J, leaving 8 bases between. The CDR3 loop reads CASSILGDYGYTF. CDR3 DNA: TGTGCCAGTAGTATTCTAGGGGACTATGGCTACACCTTC.

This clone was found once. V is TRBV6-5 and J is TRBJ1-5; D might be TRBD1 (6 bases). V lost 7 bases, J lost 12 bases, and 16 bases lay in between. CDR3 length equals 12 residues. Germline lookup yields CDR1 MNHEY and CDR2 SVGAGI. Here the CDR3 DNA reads TGTGCCAGCAATGCTTTTCTCAGGGGCCAGCATTTT. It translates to CASNAFLRGQHF.

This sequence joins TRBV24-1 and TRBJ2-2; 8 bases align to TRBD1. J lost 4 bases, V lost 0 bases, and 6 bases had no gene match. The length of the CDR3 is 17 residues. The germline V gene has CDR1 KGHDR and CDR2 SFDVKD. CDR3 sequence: CATSDLEGRGRTGELFF. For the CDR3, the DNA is TGTGCCACCAGTGATTTGGAGGGCAGGGGGCGCACCGGGGAGCTGTTTTTT.

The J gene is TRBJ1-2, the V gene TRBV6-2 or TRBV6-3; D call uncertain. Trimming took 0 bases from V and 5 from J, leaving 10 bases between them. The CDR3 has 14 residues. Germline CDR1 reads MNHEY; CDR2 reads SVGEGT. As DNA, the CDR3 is TGTGCCAGCAGTTACTCAGGAGGAAGGTATGGCTACACCTTC. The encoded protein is CASSYSGGRYGYTF.